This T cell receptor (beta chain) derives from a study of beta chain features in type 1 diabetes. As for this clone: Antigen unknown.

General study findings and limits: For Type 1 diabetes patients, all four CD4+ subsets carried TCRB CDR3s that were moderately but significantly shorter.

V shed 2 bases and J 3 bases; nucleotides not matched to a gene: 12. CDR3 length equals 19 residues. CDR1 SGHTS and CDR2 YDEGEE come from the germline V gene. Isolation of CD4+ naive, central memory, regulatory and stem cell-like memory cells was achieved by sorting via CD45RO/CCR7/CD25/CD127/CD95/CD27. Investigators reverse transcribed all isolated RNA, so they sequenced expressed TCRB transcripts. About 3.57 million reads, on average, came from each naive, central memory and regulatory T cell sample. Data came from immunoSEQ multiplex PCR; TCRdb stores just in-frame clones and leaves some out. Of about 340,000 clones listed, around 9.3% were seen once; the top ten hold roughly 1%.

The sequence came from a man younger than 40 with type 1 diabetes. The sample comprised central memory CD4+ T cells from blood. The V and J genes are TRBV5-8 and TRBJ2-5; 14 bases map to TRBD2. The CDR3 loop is CASSFAGTSGGAIKETQYF. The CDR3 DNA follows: TGTGCCAGCAGCTTCGCCGGGACTAGCGGGGGAGCGATTAAAGAGACCCAGTACTTC.